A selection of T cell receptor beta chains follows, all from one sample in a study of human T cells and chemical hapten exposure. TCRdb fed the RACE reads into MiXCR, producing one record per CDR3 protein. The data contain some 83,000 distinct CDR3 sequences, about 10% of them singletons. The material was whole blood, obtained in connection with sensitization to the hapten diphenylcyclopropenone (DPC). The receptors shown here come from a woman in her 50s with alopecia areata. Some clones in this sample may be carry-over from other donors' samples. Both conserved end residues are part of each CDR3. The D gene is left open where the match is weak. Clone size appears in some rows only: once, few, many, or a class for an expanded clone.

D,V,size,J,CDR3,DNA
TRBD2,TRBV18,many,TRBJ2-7,CASSWTSGTYEQYF,TGTGCCAGCTCGTGGACTAGCGGCACCTACGAGCAGTACTTC
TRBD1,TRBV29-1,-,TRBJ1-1,CSVPMTGTGSEAFF,TGCAGCGTTCCAATGACCGGGACAGGGTCTGAAGCTTTCTTT
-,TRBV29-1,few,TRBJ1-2,CSVDMGTGRGGYTF,TGCAGCGTTGATATGGGGACCGGGAGAGGTGGCTACACCTTC
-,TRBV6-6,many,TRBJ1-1,CASSYKDTEAFF,TGTGCCAGCAGTTACAAGGACACTGAAGCTTTCTTT
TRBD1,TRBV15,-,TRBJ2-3,CATGTGVSSTDTQYF,TGTGCCACCGGGACAGGGGTCTCTAGCACAGATACGCAGTATTTT
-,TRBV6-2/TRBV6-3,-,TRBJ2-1,CASSSSLRGGEQFF,TGTGCCAGCAGTTCCTCTCTTCGGGGCGGTGAGCAGTTCTTC
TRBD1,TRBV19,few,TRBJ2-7,CASSPPGQGPQYF,TGTGCCAGTAGTCCACCGGGACAGGGCCCACAGTACTTC
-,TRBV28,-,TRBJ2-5,CASAVRTQYF,TGTGCAAGCGCGGTCAGGACCCAGTACTTC
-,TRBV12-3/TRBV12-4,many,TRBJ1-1,CASKLTANTEAFF,TGTGCCAGCAAGCTGACAGCGAACACTGAAGCTTTCTTT
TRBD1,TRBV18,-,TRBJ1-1,CASSTGTGGLTEAFF,TGTGCCAGCTCAACCGGGACAGGGGGCCTCACTGAAGCTTTCTTT
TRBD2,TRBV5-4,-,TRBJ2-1,CASSFERNSGGLFF,TGTGCCAGCAGCTTCGAAAGGAATAGCGGGGGACTGTTCTTC
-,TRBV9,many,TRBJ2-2,CASSVDPGTGELFF,TGTGCCAGCAGCGTAGATCCCGGAACCGGGGAGCTGTTTTTT
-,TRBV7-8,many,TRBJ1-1,CASSFRYRDSDTEAFF,TGTGCCAGCAGCTTCCGATACAGGGACTCCGACACTGAAGCTTTCTTT
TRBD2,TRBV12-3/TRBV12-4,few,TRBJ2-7,CASSSRLAGDTEQYF,TGTGCCAGCAGTTCCCGGCTAGCGGGAGATACCGAGCAGTACTTC
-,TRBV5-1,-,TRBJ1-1,CASRSGPSNTEAFF,TGCGCCAGCAGGTCAGGGCCTTCGAACACTGAAGCTTTCTTT
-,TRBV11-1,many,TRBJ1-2,CASSLEPDYGYTF,TGTGCCAGCAGCTTAGAGCCGGACTATGGCTACACCTTC
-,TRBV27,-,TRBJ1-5,CASSPTGRYSNQPQHF,TGTGCCAGCAGTCCTACTGGGAGGTATAGCAATCAGCCCCAGCATTTT
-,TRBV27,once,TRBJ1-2,CASRDRSYGYTF,TGTGCCAGCAGGGACAGATCCTATGGCTACACCTTC
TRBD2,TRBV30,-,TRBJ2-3,CASGLGLAATDTQYF,TGTGCCTCCGGACTGGGACTAGCGGCCACAGATACGCAGTATTTT
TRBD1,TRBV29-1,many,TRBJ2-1,CSVGTGKGPEQFF,TGCAGCGTTGGGACAGGGAAGGGGCCTGAGCAGTTCTTC
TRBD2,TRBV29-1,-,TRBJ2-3,CSVPSGSTDTQYF,TGCAGCGTACCCAGCGGGAGTACAGATACGCAGTATTTT
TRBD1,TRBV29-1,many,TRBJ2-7,CSAHGGQGSYEQYF,TGCAGCGCCCACGGCGGACAGGGTTCCTACGAGCAGTACTTC
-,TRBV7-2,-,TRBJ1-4,CASSRRGGQGGEKLFF,TGTGCCAGCAGCAGACGTGGGGGGCAAGGCGGGGAAAAACTGTTTTTT
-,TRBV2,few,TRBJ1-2,CASSTQGAGYGYTF,TGTGCCAGCAGTACACAGGGAGCGGGGTATGGCTACACCTTC
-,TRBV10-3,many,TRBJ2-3,CAIRRGVAVTDTQYF,TGTGCCATCAGAAGGGGAGTGGCGGTCACAGATACGCAGTATTTT
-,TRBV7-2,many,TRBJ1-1,CASSLAAGPTEAFF,TGTGCCAGCAGCTTAGCGGCAGGGCCCACTGAAGCTTTCTTT
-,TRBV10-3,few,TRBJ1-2,CAISESEGFGYTF,TGTGCCATCAGTGAGTCGGAAGGCTTTGGCTACACCTTC
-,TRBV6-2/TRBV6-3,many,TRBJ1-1,CASSSSLRAVESTEAFF,TGTGCCAGCAGTTCTTCCTTAAGGGCAGTAGAGAGCACTGAAGCTTTCTTT
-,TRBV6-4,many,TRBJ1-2,CASSDETVGGGYTF,TGTGCCAGCAGTGACGAAACAGTTGGAGGGGGCTACACCTTC
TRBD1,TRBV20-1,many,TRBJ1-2,CSAVLQGVLGYTF,TGCAGTGCCGTACTACAGGGGGTGCTGGGCTACACCTTC
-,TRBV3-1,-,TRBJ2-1,CASSSLGNNEQFF,TGTGCCAGCAGCAGCCTGGGCAACAATGAGCAGTTCTTC
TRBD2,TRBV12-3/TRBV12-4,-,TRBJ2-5,CASSLASRGADKETQYF,TGTGCCAGCAGTTTAGCCTCGCGGGGGGCAGATAAAGAGACCCAGTACTTC
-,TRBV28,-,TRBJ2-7,CASSLSGGADYEQYF,TGTGCCAGCAGTTTAAGTGGCGGGGCTGACTACGAGCAGTACTTC
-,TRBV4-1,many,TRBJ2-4,CASSQEGLGSKNIQYF,TGCGCCAGCAGCCAGGAGGGACTGGGTTCCAAAAACATTCAGTACTTC
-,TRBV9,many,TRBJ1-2,CASSSHEGRAYGYTF,TGTGCCAGCAGCTCCCACGAGGGGCGGGCCTATGGCTACACCTTC
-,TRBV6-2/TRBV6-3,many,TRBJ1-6,CASSYWRDSPLHF,TGTGCCAGCAGTTACTGGAGGGATTCACCCCTCCACTTT
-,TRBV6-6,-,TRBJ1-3,CASTNGGFSGNTIYF,TGTGCCAGCACCAACGGGGGCTTCTCTGGAAACACCATATATTTT
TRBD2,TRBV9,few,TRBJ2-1,CASSATRASGNNNEQFF,TGTGCCAGCAGCGCCACCCGGGCTAGCGGCAACAACAATGAGCAGTTCTTC
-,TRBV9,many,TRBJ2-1,CASSVAAGDNEQFF,TGTGCCAGCAGCGTAGCGGCAGGGGACAATGAGCAGTTCTTC
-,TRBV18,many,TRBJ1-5,CASSSDGNQPQHF,TGTGCCAGCTCATCGGACGGCAATCAGCCCCAGCATTTT
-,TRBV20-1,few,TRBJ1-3,CSARNDGRLSGNTIYF,TGCAGTGCTAGAAACGACGGACGGCTCTCTGGAAACACCATATATTTT
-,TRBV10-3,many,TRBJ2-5,CAISVQGWQETQYF,TGTGCCATCAGTGTCCAGGGGTGGCAAGAGACCCAGTACTTC
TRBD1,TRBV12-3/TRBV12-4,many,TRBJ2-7,CASSRTGVTYEQYF,TGTGCCAGCAGCCGGACAGGGGTCACCTACGAGCAGTACTTC
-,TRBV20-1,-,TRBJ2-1,CSARVLGGGNEQFF,TGCAGTGCTAGAGTCCTGGGAGGGGGTAATGAGCAGTTCTTC
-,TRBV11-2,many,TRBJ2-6,CASRRSTGIGANVLTF,TGTGCCAGCAGGCGTTCGACAGGTATTGGGGCCAACGTCCTGACTTTC
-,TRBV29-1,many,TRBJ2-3,CSVESGAQDTQYF,TGCAGCGTTGAGTCCGGGGCGCAAGATACGCAGTATTTT
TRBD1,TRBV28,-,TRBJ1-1,CASIRQGAGETEAFF,TGTGCCAGCATACGACAGGGGGCGGGTGAGACTGAAGCTTTCTTT
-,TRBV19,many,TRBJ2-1,CASSSSTLGEQFF,TGTGCCAGTAGTAGTTCCACTCTGGGTGAGCAGTTCTTC
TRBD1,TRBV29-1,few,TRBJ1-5,CSVGQGAGQPQHF,TGCAGCGTTGGACAGGGGGCGGGACAGCCCCAGCATTTT